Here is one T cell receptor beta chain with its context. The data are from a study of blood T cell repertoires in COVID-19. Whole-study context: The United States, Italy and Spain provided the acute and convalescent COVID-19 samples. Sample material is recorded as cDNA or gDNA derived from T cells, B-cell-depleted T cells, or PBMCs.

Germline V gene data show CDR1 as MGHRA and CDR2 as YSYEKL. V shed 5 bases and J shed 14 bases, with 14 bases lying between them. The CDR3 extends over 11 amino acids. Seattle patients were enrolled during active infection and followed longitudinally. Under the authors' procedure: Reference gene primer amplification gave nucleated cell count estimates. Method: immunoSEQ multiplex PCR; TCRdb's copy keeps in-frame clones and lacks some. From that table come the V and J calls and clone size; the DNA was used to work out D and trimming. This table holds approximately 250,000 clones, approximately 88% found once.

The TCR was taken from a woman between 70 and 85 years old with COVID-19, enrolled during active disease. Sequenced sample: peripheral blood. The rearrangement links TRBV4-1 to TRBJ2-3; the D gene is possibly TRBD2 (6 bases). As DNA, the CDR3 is TGCGCCAGCAGCACCACACGGGAGACGTATTTT. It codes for CASSTTRETYF.